This record covers a single T cell receptor (beta chain). These donors, healthy bone marrow donors, were studied. Germline assignment: CDR1 SGHTA and CDR2 FQGNSA. The trim removed 5 bases at V and 7 bases at J, leaving 10 bases unmatched. The CDR3 spans 15 residues. The PCR made use of 60 Vbeta and 13 Jbeta primers. Method: immunoSEQ multiplex PCR; TCRdb's copy keeps in-frame clones and lacks some. The repertoire table contains more than 100,000 clones. The sample originates from a study of cytomegalovirus exposure and HLA in healthy donors. This sequence joins TRBV7-2 and TRBJ1-2, with 10 bases aligning to TRBD1. Specimen: PBMCs. The origin of this receptor is a man between 35 and 55 years old in good health and CMV-seronegative. The CDR3 DNA reads as TGTGCCAGCAGCCAAGATAGGGACAGGGGACCTGGCTACACCTTC. This translates into CASSQDRDRGPGYTF.